This passage covers 19 T cell receptor beta chains from one sample sequenced in a study of HIV-infected patients and healthy controls. cDNA was made from 400 to 500 ng RNA using alpha and beta constant primers. Using multiplexing indices, alpha and beta chain libraries were generated apart by chain-specific third strand synthesis. TCRdb reprocessed the 5' RACE reads via MiXCR and lists one record per CDR3 protein. Counted here are fewer than 20,000 distinct CDR3 sequences, approximately 7.7% occurring once; the ten biggest clones make up around 20%. Follow-up blood was drawn about 14 weeks, roughly three months, after antiretroviral therapy began. No cell fractionation was done, so the repertoire covers all unsorted peripheral blood T cells. Here the sequenced sample was blood, taken during antiretroviral therapy. The receptors derive from an adult with HIV infection.

In its sample, this clonotype was seen many times. The chain has TRBV10-3 and TRBJ2-3, with 9 nucleotides matching TRBD1. Per the germline V gene, CDR1 is ENHRY and CDR2 is SYGVKD. This CDR3 is 14 amino acids long. V lost 6 bases, J lost 4 bases, and 5 bases stayed unmatched. The CDR3 nucleotides are TGTGCCATCAGAAGGGACAGGGAGGCAGATACGCAGTATTTT. Its protein is CAIRRDREADTQYF.

At least ten counts were recorded for this clonotype. V gene TRBV12-3 or TRBV12-4 combines with J gene TRBJ1-3; the match to TRBD1 covers 7 bases. Germline trimming cut 5 bases from V and 0 bases from J; bases unmatched to any gene: 4. There are 15 residues in the CDR3. The chain's CDR3 is CASSLDRASGNTIYF. The CDR3 DNA reads as TGTGCCAGCAGTCTTGACAGGGCCTCTGGAAACACCATATATTTT.

This clonotype came up many times. The gene calls are TRBV5-5 and TRBJ2-1; TRBD1 is a possible D gene (6 bases). Per the germline V gene, CDR1 is SGHKS and CDR2 is YYEKEE (reference sequence). V was shortened by 4 bases and J by 2 bases, with 10 bases between the two germline ends. The length of the CDR3 is 14 residues. CDR3 in DNA: TGTGCCAGCAGCACCGGGACACCCTACAATGAGCAGTTCTTC. Translating it yields CASSTGTPYNEQFF.

In its sample, this clonotype is medium-sized (0.01 to 0.1%). The J gene is TRBJ2-5, the V gene TRBV7-9; perhaps TRBD2 as D (5 bases). Trimming shortened V by 5 bases and J by 1 base, and 14 bases separated the two germline ends. The CDR3 totals 15 residues. CDR1 and CDR2 from the germline V gene are SEHNR and FQNEAQ (reference sequence). The CDR3 DNA is TGTGCCAGCAGCCAATGGTTGGACTCCCAAGAGACCCAGTACTTC. This codes for CASSQWLDSQETQYF.

This clonotype showed up just a few times. The chain is built from TRBV20-1 and TRBJ1-6, with D uncertain. V was cut by 0 bases and J by 8 bases, with 17 bases left in between. Germline V gene sequence: CDR1 DFQATT, CDR2 SNEGSKA (reference sequence). The CDR3 covers 16 residues. Written as DNA, the CDR3 is TGCAGTGCTAGAGATCTAGAGGGATTTAAGGATTCACCCCTCCACTTT. It yields the protein CSARDLEGFKDSPLHF.

The sample holds many counts of this clonotype. This chain joins TRBV27 and TRBJ2-1; no definite D call. CDR3 size: 13 residues. Germline values: CDR1 MNHEY, CDR2 SMNVEV (reference sequence). V shed 5 bases and J shed 2 bases, with 7 bases lying between them. The chain's CDR3 is CASSHTPYNEQFF. The CDR3 coding sequence is TGTGCCAGCAGTCACACCCCCTACAATGAGCAGTTCTTC.

This clonotype has ten or more counts. The chain carries TRBV29-1 and TRBJ2-5; 7 nucleotides align to TRBD1. CDR3 size: 13 residues. Germline CDR1 SQVTM, CDR2 ANQGSEA. V was pared by 4 bases and J by 4 bases, with 6 bases of the junction left unmatched. The CDR3 coding sequence is TGCAGCGTTGCGGAACAGGGGCGAGAGACCCAGTACTTC. It is translated as CSVAEQGRETQYF. The whole variable domain, filled in from reference TRBV29-1 and TRBJ2-5, reads SAVISQKPSRDICQRGTSLTIQCQVDSQVTMMFWYRQQPGQSLTLIATANQGSEATYESGFVIDKFPISRPNLTFSTLTVSNMSPEDSSIYLCSVAEQGRETQYFGPGTRLLVL.

This clonotype was counted a single time. A much bigger clone sits one base away, suggesting this may be a read error. The chain uses TRBV28 and TRBJ1-4; D may be TRBD1 (5 bases). Per germline, CDR1 MDHEN and CDR2 SYDVKM. This CDR3 has 16 residues. Trimming removed 5 bases from V and 0 bases from J, with 13 bases in between. CDR3 nucleotides: TGTGCCAGCAGTCCTCTAGACAGTCCAACTAATGAAAAACTGTTTTTT. Amino acids: CASSPLDSPTNEKLFF.

This clonotype was seen a few times. The V call is TRBV7-8, the J call TRBJ1-1; D gene ambiguous. CDR1 and CDR2 (germline): SGHVS, FQNEAQ. The germline V and J ends were trimmed by 7 bases and 3 bases, with 15 bases remaining between them. The CDR3 has 14 amino acids. CDR3 loop: CASTSGNSDTEAFF. CDR3 DNA sequence: TGTGCCAGCACCTCGGGGAATTCGGACACTGAAGCTTTCTTT.

The rearrangement joins TRBV12-3 or TRBV12-4 to TRBJ1-2; a possible D gene is TRBD1 (6 bases). The CDR3 sequence is 13 residues long. Trimming took off 3 bases at V and 2 bases at J, with 7 bases between the two ends. The DNA for the CDR3 is TGTGCCAGCAGTTTGCAGGGGAACTATGGCTACACCTTC. Encoded protein: CASSLQGNYGYTF.

This clonotype was recorded at least ten times. This chain connects TRBV19 to TRBJ2-7, with D possibly matching TRBD2 (5 bases). The V end lost 5 bases, the J end lost 2 bases, and 10 bases lay between the germline ends. Germline V CDR1 and CDR2: LNHDA, SQIVND (reference sequence). CDR3 length equals 13 residues. The CDR3 nucleotides are TGTGCCAGTAGTCTCGGGGAGCCCTACGAGCAGTACTTC. Translation: CASSLGEPYEQYF.

This clonotype came up many times. The chain recombines TRBV7-9 with TRBJ2-5; D is possibly TRBD2 (6 bases). V was trimmed by 2 bases and J by 0 bases, leaving 22 bases between them. This CDR3 spans 19 amino acids. In germline, CDR1 is SEHNR, CDR2 FQNEAQ (reference sequence). DNA of the CDR3: TGTGCCAGCAGCTTAATATATGACGGGGGTGGAGGGTACCAAGAGACCCAGTACTTC. It encodes CASSLIYDGGGGYQETQYF.

The chain has TRBV7-9 and TRBJ2-2; weak D call: TRBD1 (6 bases). CDR1 SEHNR and CDR2 FQNEAQ come from the germline V gene (reference sequence). The CDR3 loop spans 15 amino acids. V dropped 5 bases and J dropped 1 base, with 11 bases sitting between them. The CDR3 sequence is CASSPRDKNTGELFF. CDR3 bases: TGTGCCAGCAGCCCGAGGGACAAGAACACCGGGGAGCTGTTTTTT. The full variable domain, completed using reference TRBV7-9 and TRBJ2-2, is DTGVSQNPRHKITKRGQNVTFRCDPISEHNRLYWYRQTLGQGPEFLTYFQNEAQLEKSRLLSDRFSAERPKGSFSTLEIQRTEQGDSAMYLCASSPRDKNTGELFFGEGSRLTVL.

This clonotype was picked up many times. The V and J genes are TRBV7-6 and TRBJ1-1; D is unresolved. V lost 5 bases to trimming and J lost 1 base, with 11 bases between them. Germline V lookup: CDR1 SGHVS, CDR2 FNYEAQ. CDR3 size: 14 residues. The CDR3 nucleotides are TGTGCCAGCAGCCCCTTATTACCGAACACTGAAGCTTTCTTT. Encoded protein: CASSPLLPNTEAFF.

This clonotype was counted many times. V usage is TRBV7-4 and J usage is TRBJ1-4, with a possible D match to TRBD1 (5 bases). CDR1 SGHVT and CDR2 SQSDAQ come from the germline V gene. Trimming pared 6 bases from V and 0 bases from J, leaving 11 bases between. This CDR3 has 15 amino acids. The CDR3 DNA reads TGTGCCAGCAGTCCTGACAGTCCAACTAATGAAAAACTGTTTTTT. Translated: CASSPDSPTNEKLFF.

In this sample, this clonotype turned up many times. The rearrangement joins TRBV6-5 to TRBJ2-7; 7 bases line up with TRBD1. Germline CDR1 is MNHEY and CDR2 is SVGAGI. CDR3 length equals 15 residues. V shed 6 bases and J 3 bases; nucleotides not matched to a gene: 11. The CDR3 coding sequence is TGTGCCAGCAGCCCACTACTACAGGGGAACTACGAGCAGTACTTC. Amino acids: CASSPLLQGNYEQYF.

In its sample, this clonotype was seen many times. V usage is TRBV19 and J usage is TRBJ1-1, with D possibly being TRBD1 (6 bases). V was clipped by 5 bases and J by 3 bases, with 10 bases between them. Germline V lookup: CDR1 LNHDA, CDR2 SQIVND (reference sequence). This CDR3 has 13 residues. The CDR3 region is CASSYQGYTEAFF. The CDR3 bases are TGTGCCAGTAGTTACCAGGGGTACACTGAAGCTTTCTTT.

This clonotype was seen at least ten times. This chain links TRBV7-2 with TRBJ2-7; 9 bases align to TRBD1. The CDR3 length is 15 residues. The V and J ends lost 5 bases and 6 bases, in that order; junction bases with no gene match: 11. Per germline, CDR1 SGHTA and CDR2 FQGNSA. Written as DNA, the CDR3 is TGTGCCAGCAGCCCGGTGACCGGACAGGGGACCGAGCAGTACTTC. Translation gives CASSPVTGQGTEQYF.

This clonotype rates as large. The J gene is TRBJ2-1, the V gene TRBV6-1; D might be TRBD1 or TRBD2, each matching 5 bases. The CDR3 extends over 14 amino acids. Germline assignment: CDR1 MNHNS and CDR2 SASEGT. V lost 0 bases, J lost 10 bases, and 13 bases lay in between. CDR3 protein: CASSEAWGPHEQFF. The CDR3 nucleotides read TGTGCCAGCAGTGAAGCGTGGGGACCTCACGAGCAGTTCTTC.